This T cell receptor (beta chain) came from a study of T cell changes during pregnancy in multiple sclerosis (dated by TCRdb to between 2017 and 2020). Background for the entire study: The study examined how the T cell repertoire changed over the course of pregnancy in women with multiple sclerosis.

Libraries were built with the immunoSEQ multiplex PCR assay. TCRdb stores this immuneACCESS table with in-frame sequences only. Part of the clones is absent; in the studies checked, under half of the shortfall reflects unresolved V genes, and no reason is known for the rest. The sample contains more than 95,000 clones, about 91% of them found a single time. The ten biggest clones cover about 0.93% of the sample. The junction shows trimming of 6 bases on V and 0 bases on J, plus 18 bases between the germline ends. Spanning cysteine to phenylalanine, the CDR3 consists of 17 amino acids. The sequence is cut down to CDR3 DNA, 51 bases in frame from base 1. CDR1 and CDR2 (LGHNA, YNFKEQ) derive from the germline V gene. For this clone: This receptor's antigen is unknown. Within one base of it there is no much larger clone, and no base qualities were kept.

The TCR originated in a female donor with multiple sclerosis, enrolled in a pregnancy study. This material consisted of peripheral blood, taken after pregnancy. The chain uses TRBV4-2 and TRBJ2-1; there is no confident call for the D gene. The CDR3 is CASSPFHALSSYNEQFF. The DNA sequence follows: TGTGCCAGCAGTCCTTTCCACGCGCTGAGCTCCTACAATGAGCAGTTCTTC.